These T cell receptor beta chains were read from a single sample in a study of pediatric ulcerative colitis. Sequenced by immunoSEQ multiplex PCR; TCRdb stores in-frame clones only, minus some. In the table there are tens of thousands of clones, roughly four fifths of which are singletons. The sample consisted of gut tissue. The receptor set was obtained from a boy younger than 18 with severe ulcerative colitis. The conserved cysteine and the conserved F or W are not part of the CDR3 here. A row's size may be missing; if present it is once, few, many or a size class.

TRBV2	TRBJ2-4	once	ASSDPGRTKNIQY
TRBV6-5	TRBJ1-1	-	AIRGGLGMNTEAF
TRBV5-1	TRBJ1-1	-	ASSQSQVWQQNTEAF
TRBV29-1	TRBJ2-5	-	SVEGSTGRETQY
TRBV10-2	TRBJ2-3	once	ASTDGLADTQY
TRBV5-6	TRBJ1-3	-	ASSYGPQDRGSGNTIY
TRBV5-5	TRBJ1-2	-	ASSLTAHMGYGYT
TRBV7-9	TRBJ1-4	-	ASRTGISSEKLF
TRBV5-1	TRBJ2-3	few	ASSLVEGTDTQY
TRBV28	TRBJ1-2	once	ASSSQASNMDYGYT
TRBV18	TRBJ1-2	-	ASSPGQGPYGYT
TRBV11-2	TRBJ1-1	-	ASSLALGNTEAF
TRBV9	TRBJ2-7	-	ASSLEWGSPAYEQY
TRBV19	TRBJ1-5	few	ASTSDRLNQPQH
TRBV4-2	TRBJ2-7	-	ASSQVGTGGASYEQY
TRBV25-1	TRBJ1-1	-	ASSSRDRRAF
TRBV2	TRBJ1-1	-	ASSRDRTMNTEAF
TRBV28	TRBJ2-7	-	ASSLALAGGRPYEQY
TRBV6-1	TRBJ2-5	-	ASSEWRGRGTQY
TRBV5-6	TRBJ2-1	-	ASRLAGGDYNEQF
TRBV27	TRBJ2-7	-	ASSLSAPYYEQY
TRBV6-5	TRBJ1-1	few	ASSRGGETTEAF
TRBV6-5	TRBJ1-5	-	ASSSQRNQPQH
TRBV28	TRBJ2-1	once	ASSLTPLAGGDNEQF
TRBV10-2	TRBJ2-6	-	ASSEGHLSSGANVLT
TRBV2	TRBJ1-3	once	ASSGDFRSGNTIY
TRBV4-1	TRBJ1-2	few	ASSQDRTVSHGYT
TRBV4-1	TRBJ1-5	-	ASSRQTVDQPQH
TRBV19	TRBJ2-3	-	ASTSDRTLTDTQY
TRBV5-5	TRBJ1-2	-	ASSFVTEIDGYT
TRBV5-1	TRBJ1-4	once	ASSLGRLGTNEKLF
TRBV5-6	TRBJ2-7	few	ASTEMGPNYEQY
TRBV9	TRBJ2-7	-	ASSEEGDSYEQY
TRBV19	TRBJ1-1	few	ASSIRRGGNTEAF